The 5 T cell receptor beta chains presented below share a single source sample, sequenced in a study of blood T cell repertoires in COVID-19. Sequenced by immunoSEQ multiplex PCR; TCRdb stores in-frame clones only, minus some. The table shows some 210,000 clones, with almost 85% occurring only once. The specimen sequenced was peripheral blood. The receptors come from a woman aged 40 to 55 with acute or convalescent COVID-19.

The chain uses TRBV6-2 or TRBV6-3 and TRBJ2-1; 7 bases are a match to TRBD1. V lost 1 base, J lost 9 bases, and 6 bases stayed unmatched. The CDR3 has 14 amino acids. Germline values: CDR1 MNHEY, CDR2 SVGEGT. The CDR3 sequence is CASSYCQGGCEQFF. The DNA for the CDR3 is TGTGCCAGCAGTTACTGCCAAGGGGGCTGTGAGCAGTTCTTC.

This chain joins TRBV2 and TRBJ1-2; no clear D gene. The CDR3 has 13 amino acids. The V end lost 3 bases, the J end lost 5 bases, and 10 bases lay between the germline ends. CDR1 is SNHLY, CDR2 FYNNEI, per germline. The CDR3 loop is CASSEVTIYGYTF. The CDR3 coding sequence is TGTGCCAGCAGTGAGGTAACAATTTATGGCTACACCTTC.

Concerning this clone: One end of the junction varies from germline; a read error may be responsible. The chain has TRBV14 and TRBJ1-3; no firm D call. Germline CDR1 is SGHDN and CDR2 is FVKESK. This CDR3 has 13 amino acids. The CDR3 sequence: CASSQEGGSTIYF. DNA for the CDR3: TGTGCCAGCAGCCAAGAGGGAGGAAGCACCATATATTTT.

The chain links TRBV6-5 to TRBJ1-1; D perhaps matches TRBD1 (5 bases). The CDR3 extends over 14 amino acids. The germline V and J ends were trimmed by 0 bases and 5 bases, with 10 bases remaining between them. CDR1 is MNHEY, CDR2 SVGAGI, per germline. The CDR3 here is CASSYSSGRTEAFF. The CDR3 DNA follows: TGTGCCAGCAGTTACTCTTCAGGGAGGACTGAAGCTTTCTTT.

This chain joins TRBV30 and TRBJ2-5, with a tentative D call TRBD2 (5 bases). Deletions cut 3 bases from V and 3 bases from J, with 14 bases between. Germline loops: CDR1 GTSNPN, CDR2 SVGIG (reference sequence). The CDR3 extends over 14 amino acids. In nucleotides, the CDR3 is TGTGCCTGGAGAAGGTTTGGACTTAAAGAGACCCAGTACTTC. It encodes CAWRRFGLKETQYF.